These 17 T cell receptor beta chains were all obtained from the same sample, sequenced in a study of vaccination and CD4 T cells after COVID-19. Oncomine TCR Beta short-read sequencing was applied to DNA from cultured CD4+ T cells. TCRdb independently ran MiXCR on the PCR reads; one entry per CDR3 protein. The table includes about 7,100 distinct CDR3 sequences, 65% to 75% detected once. The treatment was: approximately 9-day PBMC culture with coronavirus spike peptide pools or control peptides (ViraFEST assay). Their antigens are not known. Material for sequencing was CD4+ T cells from blood, cultured in vitro. Receptors were obtained from a human donor who had recovered from COVID-19.

The chain couples TRBV6-2 or TRBV6-3 to TRBJ1-2; D is perhaps TRBD1 (6 bases). V was cut by 6 bases and J by 7 bases, with 18 bases left in between. The CDR3 has 14 residues. Germline-derived CDR1 and CDR2 are MNHEY and SVGEGT. The CDR3 reads CASREHRVMSGYTF. The CDR3, as DNA: TGTGCCAGCAGGGAACACAGGGTAATGAGTGGCTACACCTTC.

The chain links TRBV7-2 to TRBJ2-7; possible D gene TRBD1, 5 bases. CDR3 size: 15 residues. Germline CDR1 SGHTA, CDR2 FQGNSA. Trimming removed 5 bases from V and 0 bases from J, with 14 bases in between. The CDR3 sequence: CASSPQESSSYEQYF. In DNA form, the CDR3 reads TGTGCCAGCAGCCCACAGGAGTCGAGCTCCTACGAGCAGTACTTC.

This rearrangement joins TRBV6-5 to TRBJ1-1; no definite D call. Germline V gives CDR1 MNHEY, CDR2 SVGAGI. Trimming pared 2 bases from V and 4 bases from J, leaving 8 bases between. This CDR3 comprises 13 residues. This chain's CDR3 is CASSYTQATEAFF. Written as DNA, the CDR3 is TGTGCCAGCAGTTACACCCAGGCCACTGAAGCTTTCTTT.

CDR3 residues: CASSYSRAGRTETQYF. The CDR3 coding sequence is TGTGCCAGCAGTTACTCGAGGGCAGGGCGGACAGAGACCCAGTACTTC. V and J are TRBV6-2 or TRBV6-3 and TRBJ2-5; D might be TRBD1 or TRBD2, each matching 5 bases. Trimming took off 0 bases at V and 4 bases at J, with 15 bases between the two ends. CDR3 length: 16 amino acids. Germline-derived CDR1 and CDR2 are MNHEY and SVGEGT.

This chain connects TRBV14 to TRBJ2-7; 9 positions agree with TRBD1. CDR1 and CDR2 (germline): SGHDN, FVKESK. The V gene end was trimmed by 4 bases and the J gene end by 7 bases; junction bases not matched to a gene: 20. The CDR3 consists of 18 residues. The CDR3 region has the DNA TGTGCCAGCAGCCGACTTACCGACAGACAGGGGGTTTCGCGGGAGCAGTACTTC. It specifies CASSRLTDRQGVSREQYF.

The CDR3 DNA reads as TGTGCCAGCAACTCCCTACCGCCGGGTTCCAGCAATCAGCCCCAGCATTTT. Translated, it gives CASNSLPPGSSNQPQHF. The rearrangement links TRBV7-2 to TRBJ1-5; the D is unclear. This CDR3 comprises 17 residues. Trimming took off 7 bases at V and 1 base at J, with 20 bases between the two ends. The germline V gene encodes CDR1 SGHTA and CDR2 FQGNSA.

The V gene is TRBV20-1, the J gene TRBJ2-3, with 7 bases aligning to TRBD1. With V trimmed by 3 bases and J by 4 bases, 7 bases remained unmatched. CDR1 and CDR2 from the germline V gene are DFQATT and SNEGSKA (reference sequence). CDR3 size: 14 residues. The CDR3 DNA sequence: TGCAGTGCTAGCCAGACAGGGCCGCCAGATACGCAGTATTTT. It translates to CSASQTGPPDTQYF.

This chain connects TRBV19 to TRBJ1-5; TRBD1 agrees at 8 bases. CDR3 length equals 18 residues. From germline, CDR1 is LNHDA and CDR2 SQIVND (reference sequence). The junction had 12 bases not matched to a gene; V was cut back by 1 base and J by 4 bases. This CDR3 is CASSIVRLGQVNNQPQHF. CDR3 bases: TGTGCCAGTAGTATAGTTCGCCTGGGACAGGTCAATAATCAGCCCCAGCATTTT.

The V and J genes are TRBV21-1 and TRBJ2-5; whether TRBD1, the table's D call, matches the DNA was not checked. TRBV21-1 has pseudogene status. The CDR3 runs 14 residues. CDR3 sequence reads: CASSPPARAETQYF. DNA of the CDR3: TGTGCCAGCAGCCCCCCCGCAAGGGCGGAGACCCAGTACTTC.

J is TRBJ2-3 and V is TRBV19, with 13 bases matching TRBD2. The CDR3 length is 16 residues. From germline, CDR1 is LNHDA and CDR2 SQIVND (reference sequence). The V and J ends lost 10 bases and 2 bases, in that order; junction bases with no gene match: 9. The CDR3: CATRLAGGPPTDTQYF. DNA of the CDR3: TGTGCCACGAGACTAGCGGGAGGACCCCCCACAGATACGCAGTATTTT. Full variable domain (missing parts from reference TRBV19 and TRBJ2-3): DGGITQSPKYLFRKEGQNVTLSCEQNLNHDAMYWYRQDPGQGLRLIYYSQIVNDFQKGDIAEGYSVSREKKESFPLTVTSAQKNPTAFYLCATRLAGGPPTDTQYFGPGTRLTVL.

The CDR3 region has the DNA TGTGCCAGCAGTTTATCCCAACAGTTTCAGCCCCAGCATTTT. Its translation is CASSLSQQFQPQHF. V and J are TRBV28 and TRBJ1-5; the D is unclear. V was cut by 1 base and J by 6 bases, with 10 bases left in between. The CDR3 has 14 amino acids. Germline CDR1 is MDHEN and CDR2 is SYDVKM.

This clonotype is a singleton in its sample. The chain joins TRBV6-1 to TRBJ2-7, with D possibly called TRBD1 or TRBD2 (5 bases each). Germline V CDR1 and CDR2: MNHNS, SASEGT. The CDR3 extends over 16 amino acids. V lost 5 bases and J 6 bases, leaving 23 bases between the germline ends. The CDR3 DNA reads as TGTGCCAGCAGTCGCCCAAGGAGGTGGGGGACCGGCGAGCAGTACTTC. It codes for CASSRPRRWGTGEQYF.

The V and J genes are TRBV11-2 and TRBJ1-1, with a tentative D call TRBD1 (5 bases). Germline CDR1 reads SGHAT; CDR2 reads FQNNGV. The CDR3 loop spans 13 amino acids. V was cut by 7 bases and J by 1 base, with 10 bases left in between. The DNA for the CDR3 is TGTGCCAGCACGACAGACCCGAACACTGAAGCTTTCTTT. Translated: CASTTDPNTEAFF.

V is TRBV20-1 and J is TRBJ1-5, with 8 bases that match TRBD1. J gave up 3 bases and V 2 bases, and 3 bases lay outside the gene matches. Per germline, CDR1 DFQATT and CDR2 SNEGSKA (reference sequence). This CDR3 contains 14 residues. The chain's CDR3 is CSARWTGHNQPQHF. CDR3 DNA: TGCAGTGCTAGATGGACAGGGCACAATCAGCCCCAGCATTTT.

This sequence joins TRBV27 and TRBJ1-3; D uncertain. Germline values: CDR1 MNHEY, CDR2 SMNVEV (reference sequence). The CDR3 covers 15 residues. Trimming removed 0 bases at V and 2 bases at J, with 8 bases between. CDR3 region: CASSLSWLTGNTIYF. CDR3 bases: TGTGCCAGCAGTTTATCTTGGCTGACTGGAAACACCATATATTTT.

The CDR3 region is CATSDSARGLNTEAFF. In DNA, the CDR3 is TGTGCCACCAGTGATTCCGCCCGGGGATTGAACACTGAAGCTTTCTTT. The gene calls are TRBV24-1 and TRBJ1-1; D is unresolved. CDR1 and CDR2 (germline): KGHDR, SFDVKD. The length of the CDR3 is 16 residues. The V end was cut by 2 bases, the J end by 0 bases, with 12 bases between.

The V call is TRBV21-1, the J call TRBJ1-6; the DNA was not used to check the table's D call, TRBD1. TRBV21-1 is assigned pseudogene status. The CDR3 extends over 16 amino acids. The CDR3 spells CASGSQGSGYSSPLHF. CDR3 in DNA: TGTGCCAGCGGCAGTCAGGGGTCGGGATATAGTTCACCCCTCCACTTT.